This T cell receptor beta chain was recorded in a study of cytomegalovirus exposure and HLA in healthy donors. Germline V lookup: CDR1 MNHEY, CDR2 SVGAGI. There are 15 residues in the CDR3. J gave up 5 bases and V 2 bases, and 3 bases lay outside the gene matches. The PCR used 60 Vbeta and 13 Jbeta primers. Repertoires were generated with immunoSEQ multiplex PCR, while TCRdb's copy carries only in-frame clones and drops some. This sample has about 140,000 clones, with around 82% found just once. Sequenced sample: PBMCs. The receptor comes from a man aged 18 to 29 in good health and CMV-seropositive. The rearrangement joins TRBV6-5 to TRBJ2-1; 10 nucleotides agree with TRBD1. CDR3 DNA sequence: TGTGCCAGCAGTTACCTCGGACAGGGGGACAATGAGCAGTTCTTC. Encoded protein: CASSYLGQGDNEQFF.